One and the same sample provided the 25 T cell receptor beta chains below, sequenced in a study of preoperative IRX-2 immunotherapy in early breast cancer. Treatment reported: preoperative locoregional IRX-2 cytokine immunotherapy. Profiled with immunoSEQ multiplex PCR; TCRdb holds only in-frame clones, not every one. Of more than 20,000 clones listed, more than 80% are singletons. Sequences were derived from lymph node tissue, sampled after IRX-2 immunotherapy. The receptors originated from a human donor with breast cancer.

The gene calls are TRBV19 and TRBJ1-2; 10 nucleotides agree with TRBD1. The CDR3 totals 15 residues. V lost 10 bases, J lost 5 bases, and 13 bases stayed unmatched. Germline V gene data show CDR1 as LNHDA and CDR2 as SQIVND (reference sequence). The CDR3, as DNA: TGTGCCACCACGCGAGGGACAGGGGAAGATTATGGCTACACCTTC. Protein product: CATTRGTGEDYGYTF.

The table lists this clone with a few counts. The CDR3 nucleotides are TGTGCCAGTAGTATTGGGATTTCCGGGCAAAATGGCATTCAGTACTTC. Amino acid sequence: CASSIGISGQNGIQYF. The chain joins TRBV19 to TRBJ2-4; D not resolved. The CDR3 is 16 amino acids. V was cut by 3 bases and J by 9 bases, with 21 bases left in between. Germline CDR1 and CDR2: LNHDA and SQIVND (reference sequence).

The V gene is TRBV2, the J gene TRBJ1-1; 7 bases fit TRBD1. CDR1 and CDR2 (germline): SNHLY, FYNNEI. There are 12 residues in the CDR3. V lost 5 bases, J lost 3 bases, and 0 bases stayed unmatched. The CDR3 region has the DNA TGTGCCAGCAGTACAGGGGACACTGAAGCTTTCTTT. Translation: CASSTGDTEAFF. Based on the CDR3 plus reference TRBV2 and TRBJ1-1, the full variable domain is EPEVTQTPSHQVTQMGQEVILRCVPISNHLYFYWYRQILGQKVEFLVSFYNNEISEKSEIFDDQFSVERPDGSNFTLKIRSTKLEDSAMYFCASSTGDTEAFFGQGTRLTVV.

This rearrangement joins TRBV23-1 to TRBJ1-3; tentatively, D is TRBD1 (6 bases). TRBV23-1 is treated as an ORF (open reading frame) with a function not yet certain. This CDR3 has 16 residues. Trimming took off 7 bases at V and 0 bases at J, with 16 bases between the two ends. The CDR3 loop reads CASNPDRLVSGNTIYF. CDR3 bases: TGCGCCAGCAACCCCGACAGGCTCGTCTCTGGAAACACCATATATTTT.

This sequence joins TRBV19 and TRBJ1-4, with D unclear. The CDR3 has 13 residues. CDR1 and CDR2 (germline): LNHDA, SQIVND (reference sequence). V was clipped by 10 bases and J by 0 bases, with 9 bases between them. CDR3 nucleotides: TGTGCCACCGCAGAAGCAACTAATGAAAAACTGTTTTTT. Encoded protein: CATAEATNEKLFF. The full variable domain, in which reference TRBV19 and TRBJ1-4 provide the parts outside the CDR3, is DGGITQSPKYLFRKEGQNVTLSCEQNLNHDAMYWYRQDPGQGLRLIYYSQIVNDFQKGDIAEGYSVSREKKESFPLTVTSAQKNPTAFYLCATAEATNEKLFFGSGTQLSVL.

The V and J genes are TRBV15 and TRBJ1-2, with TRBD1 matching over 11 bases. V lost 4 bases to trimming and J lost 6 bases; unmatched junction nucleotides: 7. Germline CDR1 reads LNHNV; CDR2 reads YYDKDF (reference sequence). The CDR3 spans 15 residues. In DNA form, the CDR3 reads TGTGCCACCAGCAATTACGGGACAGGGGGGCATGGCTACACCTTC. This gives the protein CATSNYGTGGHGYTF.

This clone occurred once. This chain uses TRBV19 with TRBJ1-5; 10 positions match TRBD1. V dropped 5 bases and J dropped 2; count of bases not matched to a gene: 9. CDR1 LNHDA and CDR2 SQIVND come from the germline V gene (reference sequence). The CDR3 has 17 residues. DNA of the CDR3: TGTGCCAGTAGTGGTCCTCGACAGGGGGCTGGCAATCAGCCCCAGCATTTT. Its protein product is CASSGPRQGAGNQPQHF.

This CDR3 reads CASSKGQGGADTQYF. Written as DNA, the CDR3 is TGTGCCAGTAGTAAGGGACAGGGAGGTGCAGATACGCAGTATTTT. The chain has TRBV19 and TRBJ2-3; 9 bases fit TRBD1. The J segment lost 4 bases and the V segment lost 4 bases, leaving 6 bases of the junction unmatched. In germline, CDR1 is LNHDA, CDR2 SQIVND (reference sequence). The CDR3 length is 15 residues.

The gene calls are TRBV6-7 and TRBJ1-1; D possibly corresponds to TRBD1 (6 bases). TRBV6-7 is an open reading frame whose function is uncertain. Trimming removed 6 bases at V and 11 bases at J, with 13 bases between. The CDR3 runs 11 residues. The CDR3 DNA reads TGTGCCAGCAGAGATACAGGGCGGGCTTTCTTT. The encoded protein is CASRDTGRAFF.

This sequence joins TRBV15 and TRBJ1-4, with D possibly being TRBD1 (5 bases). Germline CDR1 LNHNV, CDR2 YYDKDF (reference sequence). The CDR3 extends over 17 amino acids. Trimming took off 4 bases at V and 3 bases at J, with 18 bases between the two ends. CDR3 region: CATSTQPPGTANEKLFF. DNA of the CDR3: TGTGCCACCAGCACACAACCCCCAGGGACGGCTAATGAAAAACTGTTTTTT.

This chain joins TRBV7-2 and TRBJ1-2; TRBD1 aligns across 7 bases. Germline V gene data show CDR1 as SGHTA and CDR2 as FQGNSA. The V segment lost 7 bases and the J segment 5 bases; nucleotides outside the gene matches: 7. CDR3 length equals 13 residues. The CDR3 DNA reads TGTGCCAGCACCCAGGGGGGCACATATGGCTACACCTTC. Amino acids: CASTQGGTYGYTF.

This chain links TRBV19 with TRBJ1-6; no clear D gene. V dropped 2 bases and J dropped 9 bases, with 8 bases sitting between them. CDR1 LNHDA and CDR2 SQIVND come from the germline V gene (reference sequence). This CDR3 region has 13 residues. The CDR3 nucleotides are TGTGCCAGTAGTATACGGGGAAGTTCACCCCTCCACTTT. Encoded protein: CASSIRGSSPLHF.

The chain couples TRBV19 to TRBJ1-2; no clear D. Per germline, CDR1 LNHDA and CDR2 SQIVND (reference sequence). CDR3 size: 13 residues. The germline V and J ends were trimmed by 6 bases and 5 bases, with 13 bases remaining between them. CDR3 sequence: CASSPDGTYGYTF. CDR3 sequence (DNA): TGTGCCAGTAGCCCGGACGGAACGTATGGCTACACCTTC.

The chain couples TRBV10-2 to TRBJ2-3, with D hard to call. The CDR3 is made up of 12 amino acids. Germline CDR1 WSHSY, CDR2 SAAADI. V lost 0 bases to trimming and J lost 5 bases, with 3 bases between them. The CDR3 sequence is CASSESRDTQYF. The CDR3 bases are TGCGCCAGCAGTGAGTCCCGAGATACGCAGTATTTT.

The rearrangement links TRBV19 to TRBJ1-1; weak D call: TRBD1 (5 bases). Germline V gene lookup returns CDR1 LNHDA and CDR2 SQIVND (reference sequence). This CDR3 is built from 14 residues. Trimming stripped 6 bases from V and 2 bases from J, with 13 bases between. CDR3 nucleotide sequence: TGTGCCAGTAGACCTTGGGGACCCAACACTGAAGCTTTCTTT. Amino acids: CASRPWGPNTEAFF.

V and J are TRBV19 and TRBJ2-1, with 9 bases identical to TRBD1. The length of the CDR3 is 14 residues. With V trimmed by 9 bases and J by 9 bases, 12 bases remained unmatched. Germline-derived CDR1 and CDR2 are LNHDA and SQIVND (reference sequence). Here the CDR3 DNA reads TGTGCCAGCGATCCGGGACAGGGCTTAAGTGAGCAGTTCTTC. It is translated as CASDPGQGLSEQFF.

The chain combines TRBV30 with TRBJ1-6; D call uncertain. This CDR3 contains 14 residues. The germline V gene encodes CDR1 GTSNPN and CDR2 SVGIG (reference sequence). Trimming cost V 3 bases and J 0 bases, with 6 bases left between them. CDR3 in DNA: TGTGCCTGGAGAGTCCACTCCTATAATTCACCCCTCCACTTT. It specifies CAWRVHSYNSPLHF.

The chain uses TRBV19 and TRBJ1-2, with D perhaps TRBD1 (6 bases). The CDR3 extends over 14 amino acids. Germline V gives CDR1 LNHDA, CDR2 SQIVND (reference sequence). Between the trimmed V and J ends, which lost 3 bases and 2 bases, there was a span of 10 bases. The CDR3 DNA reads TGTGCCAGTAGTATCGTCGACAGGAACTATGGCTACACCTTC. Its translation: CASSIVDRNYGYTF. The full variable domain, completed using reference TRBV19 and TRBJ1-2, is DGGITQSPKYLFRKEGQNVTLSCEQNLNHDAMYWYRQDPGQGLRLIYYSQIVNDFQKGDIAEGYSVSREKKESFPLTVTSAQKNPTAFYLCASSIVDRNYGYTFGSGTRLTVV.

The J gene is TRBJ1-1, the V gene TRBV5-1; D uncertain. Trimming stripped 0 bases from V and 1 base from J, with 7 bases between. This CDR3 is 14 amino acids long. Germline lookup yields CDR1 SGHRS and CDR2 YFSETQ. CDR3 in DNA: TGCGCCAGCAGCTTGGGGATTCGGAACACTGAAGCTTTCTTT. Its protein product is CASSLGIRNTEAFF.

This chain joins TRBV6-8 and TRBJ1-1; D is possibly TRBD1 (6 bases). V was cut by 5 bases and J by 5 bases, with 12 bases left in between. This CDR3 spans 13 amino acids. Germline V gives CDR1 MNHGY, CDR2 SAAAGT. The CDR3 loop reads CASSVKGETEAFF. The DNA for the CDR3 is TGTGCCAGCAGTGTTAAGGGGGAGACTGAAGCTTTCTTT.

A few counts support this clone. The CDR3 sequence: CASPLYGELFF. In DNA form, the CDR3 reads TGTGCCAGCCCTCTGTACGGGGAGCTGTTTTTT. The chain couples TRBV12-5 to TRBJ2-2; no definite D call. Germline CDR1 and CDR2: LGHNT and FRNRAP. This CDR3 region has 11 residues.

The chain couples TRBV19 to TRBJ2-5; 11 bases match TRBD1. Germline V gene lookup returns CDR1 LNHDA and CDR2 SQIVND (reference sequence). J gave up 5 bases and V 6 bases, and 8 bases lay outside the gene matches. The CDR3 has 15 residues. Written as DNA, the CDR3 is TGTGCCAGTAGATATTCGGGACAGGGGGGGGAGACCCAGTACTTC. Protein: CASRYSGQGGETQYF.

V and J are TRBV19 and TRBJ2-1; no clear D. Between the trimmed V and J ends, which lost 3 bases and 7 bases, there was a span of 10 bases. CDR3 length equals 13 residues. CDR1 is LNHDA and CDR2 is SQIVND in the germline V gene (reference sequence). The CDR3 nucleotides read TGTGCCAGTAGTATTTTCACGGCGAATGAGCAGTTCTTC. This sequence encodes CASSIFTANEQFF.

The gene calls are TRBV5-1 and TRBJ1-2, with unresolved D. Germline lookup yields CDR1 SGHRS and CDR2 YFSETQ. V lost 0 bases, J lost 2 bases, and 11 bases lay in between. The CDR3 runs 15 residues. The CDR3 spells CASSLAEGLNYGYTF. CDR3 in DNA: TGCGCCAGCAGCTTGGCCGAAGGGTTGAACTATGGCTACACCTTC.

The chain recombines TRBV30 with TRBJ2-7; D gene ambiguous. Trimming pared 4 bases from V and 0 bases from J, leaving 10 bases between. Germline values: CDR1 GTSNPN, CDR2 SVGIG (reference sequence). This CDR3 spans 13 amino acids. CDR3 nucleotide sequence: TGTGCCTGGACAAGAAAAAGCTCCTACGAGCAGTACTTC. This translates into CAWTRKSSYEQYF.